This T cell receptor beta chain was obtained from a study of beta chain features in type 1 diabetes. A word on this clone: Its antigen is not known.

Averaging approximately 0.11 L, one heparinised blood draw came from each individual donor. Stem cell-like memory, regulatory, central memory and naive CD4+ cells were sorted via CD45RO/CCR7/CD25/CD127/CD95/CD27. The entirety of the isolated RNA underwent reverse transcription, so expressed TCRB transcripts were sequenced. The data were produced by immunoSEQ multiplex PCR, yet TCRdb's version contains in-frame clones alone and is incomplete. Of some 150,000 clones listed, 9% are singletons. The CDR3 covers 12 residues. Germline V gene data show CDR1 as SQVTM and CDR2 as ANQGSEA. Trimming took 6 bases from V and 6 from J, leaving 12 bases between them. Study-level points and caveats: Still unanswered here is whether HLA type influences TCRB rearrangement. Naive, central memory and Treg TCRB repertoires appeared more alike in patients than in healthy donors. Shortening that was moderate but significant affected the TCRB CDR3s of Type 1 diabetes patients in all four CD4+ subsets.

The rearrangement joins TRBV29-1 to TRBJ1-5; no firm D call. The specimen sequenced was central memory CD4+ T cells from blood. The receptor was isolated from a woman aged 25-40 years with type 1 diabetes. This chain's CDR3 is CSVASLGQPQHF. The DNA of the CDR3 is TGCAGCGTAGCTAGCCTGGGTCAGCCCCAGCATTTT. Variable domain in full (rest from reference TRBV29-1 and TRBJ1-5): SAVISQKPSRDICQRGTSLTIQCQVDSQVTMMFWYRQQPGQSLTLIATANQGSEATYESGFVIDKFPISRPNLTFSTLTVSNMSPEDSSIYLCSVASLGQPQHFGDGTRLSIL.